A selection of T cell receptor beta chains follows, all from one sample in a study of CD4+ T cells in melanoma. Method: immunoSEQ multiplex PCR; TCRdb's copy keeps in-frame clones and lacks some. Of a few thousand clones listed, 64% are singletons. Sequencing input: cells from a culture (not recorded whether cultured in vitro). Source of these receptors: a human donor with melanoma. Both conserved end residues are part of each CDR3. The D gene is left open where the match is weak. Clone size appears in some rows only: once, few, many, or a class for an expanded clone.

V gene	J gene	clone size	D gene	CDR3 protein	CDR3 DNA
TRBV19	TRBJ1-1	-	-	CASRALPGAGVYMNTEAFF	TGTGCCAGTAGAGCATTACCGGGAGCAGGGGTGTATATGAACACTGAAGCTTTCTTT
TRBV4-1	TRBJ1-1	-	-	CASSQEGRAEAFF	TGCGCCAGCAGCCAAGAAGGCCGGGCTGAAGCTTTCTTT
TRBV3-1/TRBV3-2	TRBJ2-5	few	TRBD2	CASSQDWAGGAQETQYF	TGTGCCAGCAGCCAAGATTGGGCCGGGGGGGCCCAGGAGACCCAGTACTTC
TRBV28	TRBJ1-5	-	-	CASSISNQPQHF	TGTGCCAGCAGCATTAGCAATCAGCCCCAGCATTTT
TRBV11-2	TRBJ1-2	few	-	CASSLAPPYGYTF	TGTGCCAGCAGCTTAGCCCCCCCCTATGGCTACACCTTC
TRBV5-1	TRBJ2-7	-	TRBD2	CASSRGPGLAFRMRYEQYF	TGCGCCAGCAGCCGGGGACCGGGACTAGCGTTCCGTATGCGCTACGAGCAGTACTTC
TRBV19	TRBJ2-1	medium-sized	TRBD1	CASSTLTGGWGNEQFF	TGTGCCAGTAGTACCTTGACAGGGGGCTGGGGCAATGAGCAGTTCTTC
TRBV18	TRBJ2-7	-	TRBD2	CASSPLAGGQGEQYF	TGTGCCAGCTCACCGCTAGCGGGGGGGCAGGGCGAGCAGTACTTC
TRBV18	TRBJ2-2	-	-	CASSPRPNTGELFF	TGTGCCAGCTCACCACGGCCTAACACCGGGGAGCTGTTTTTT
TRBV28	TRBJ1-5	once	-	CASSHDAQIQPQHF	TGTGCCAGCAGCCACGACGCCCAGATTCAGCCCCAGCATTTT